Each of the 14 T cell receptor beta chains below was sequenced from the same sample in a study of OX40 agonist ivuxolimab in advanced cancers. The method was immunoSEQ multiplex PCR; TCRdb's version includes in-frame clones alone and lacks a portion of them. Of some 43,000 clones in the sample, approximately 83% were seen once. The sequencing here drew on CD4+ or CD8+ T cells sorted from blood, taken in a trial of the OX40 agonist ivuxolimab. Receptors originate from an adult with an advanced solid tumor such as melanoma, head and neck, liver or kidney cancer.

The chain links TRBV6-1 to TRBJ1-1; possible D gene TRBD1, 5 bases. CDR1 and CDR2 (germline): MNHNS, SASEGT. The CDR3 consists of 13 residues. Trimming took off 6 bases at V and 3 bases at J, with 11 bases between the two ends. As DNA, the CDR3 is TGTGCCAGCAGGTACGACAGTTACACTGAAGCTTTCTTT. As protein: CASRYDSYTEAFF.

The genes are TRBV4-1 and TRBJ2-1, with D perhaps TRBD2 (6 bases). CDR3 length equals 14 residues. V lost 2 bases, J lost 2 bases, and 7 bases lay in between. In germline, CDR1 is MGHRA, CDR2 YSYEKL. CDR3 amino acids: CASSQRRAYNEQFF. In DNA, the CDR3 is TGCGCCAGCAGCCAACGGAGGGCCTACAATGAGCAGTTCTTC.

The genes are TRBV7-9 and TRBJ2-1, with a possible D match to TRBD2 (5 bases). CDR1 SEHNR and CDR2 FQNEAQ come from the germline V gene (reference sequence). This CDR3 has 12 residues. V lost 5 bases and J 8 bases, leaving 10 bases between the germline ends. The chain's CDR3 is CASSHTRYEQFF. CDR3 sequence (DNA): TGTGCCAGCAGCCATACTAGGTATGAGCAGTTCTTC.

This chain joins TRBV18 and TRBJ2-2, with D perhaps matching TRBD2 (5 bases). The CDR3 runs 14 residues. Germline CDR1 KGHSH, CDR2 LQKENI. V dropped 8 bases and J dropped 6 bases, with 16 bases sitting between them. The CDR3 protein is CASKGAEVPGELFF. The DNA for the CDR3 is TGTGCCAGCAAGGGAGCAGAAGTCCCCGGGGAGCTGTTTTTT. Full variable domain (remainder filled in from reference TRBV18 and TRBJ2-2): NAGVMQNPRHLVRRRGQEARLRCSPMKGHSHVYWYRQLPEEGLKFMVYLQKENIIDESGMPKERFSAEFPKEGPSILRIQQVVRGDSAAYFCASKGAEVPGELFFGEGSRLTVL.

The chain has TRBV29-1 and TRBJ1-1, with unresolved D. There are 12 residues in the CDR3. The germline CDR1 and CDR2 sequences are SQVTM and ANQGSEA. The ends were cut back, 3 bases at V and 0 bases at J, with 5 bases in the middle. The CDR3 here is CSVEAVNTEAFF. The CDR3 DNA sequence: TGCAGCGTTGAGGCCGTGAACACTGAAGCTTTCTTT.

This clone is a singleton in its sample. This sequence joins TRBV5-4 and TRBJ2-5; D might be TRBD1 or TRBD2, each matching 5 bases. Trimming cost V 5 bases and J 5 bases, with 16 bases left between them. Germline values: CDR1 SGHNT, CDR2 YYREEE (reference sequence). There are 14 residues in the CDR3. This CDR3 is CASSSGAAQETQYF. The CDR3 DNA is TGTGCCAGCAGTTCCGGGGCCGCCCAGGAGACCCAGTACTTC.

The chain combines TRBV18 with TRBJ1-2; D perhaps matches TRBD1 (5 bases). V was shortened by 4 bases and J by 8 bases, with 20 bases between the two germline ends. This CDR3 spans 15 amino acids. The germline CDR1 and CDR2 sequences are KGHSH and LQKENI. The CDR3 here is CASSHSTDDHRGYTF. The CDR3 DNA sequence: TGTGCCAGCTCACACTCGACAGACGACCATAGGGGCTACACCTTC. Full variable domain (missing parts from reference TRBV18 and TRBJ1-2): NAGVMQNPRHLVRRRGQEARLRCSPMKGHSHVYWYRQLPEEGLKFMVYLQKENIIDESGMPKERFSAEFPKEGPSILRIQQVVRGDSAAYFCASSHSTDDHRGYTFGSGTRLTVV.

The count of this clone is one. The genes are TRBV28 and TRBJ2-7; D unclear. The germline V gene has CDR1 MDHEN and CDR2 SYDVKM. The CDR3 contains 14 residues. V dropped 4 bases and J dropped 4 bases, with 14 bases sitting between them. The chain's CDR3 is CASSSPSRTYEQYF. In DNA form, the CDR3 reads TGTGCCAGCAGTTCTCCATCTAGGACGTACGAGCAGTACTTC.

The count of this clone is one. This chain links TRBV7-3 with TRBJ1-4, with D tentatively TRBD1 (6 bases). Trimming shortened V by 5 bases and J by 7 bases, and 17 bases separated the two germline ends. The germline CDR1 and CDR2 sequences are SGHTA and FQGTGA. This CDR3 contains 15 residues. In DNA, the CDR3 is TGTGCCAGCAGCCCCCTGGCAGGGGCAAGTGAAAAACTGTTTTTT. It is translated as CASSPLAGASEKLFF.

The chain uses TRBV7-9 and TRBJ1-2; unclear D gene. There are 16 residues in the CDR3. The ends were cut back, 1 base at V and 2 bases at J, with 14 bases in the middle. CDR1 is SEHNR and CDR2 is FQNEAQ in the germline V gene (reference sequence). CDR3 sequence (DNA): TGTGCCAGCAGCTTAGGCTCGCGGGGAGGGAACTATGGCTACACCTTC. Translating it yields CASSLGSRGGNYGYTF.

The rearrangement uses TRBV6-5 and TRBJ2-7; TRBD1 agrees at 7 bases. Germline trimming cut 5 bases from V and 3 bases from J; bases unmatched to any gene: 10. The CDR3 is made up of 15 amino acids. Germline assignment: CDR1 MNHEY and CDR2 SVGAGI. The CDR3 DNA reads as TGTGCCAGCAGTCTACCCGGGACAGCTCACTACGAGCAGTACTTC. It encodes CASSLPGTAHYEQYF.

This clone is a singleton in its sample. The chain couples TRBV4-2 to TRBJ2-7; 7 nucleotides agree with TRBD2. V lost 3 bases, J lost 9 bases, and 14 bases stayed unmatched. The CDR3 has 15 amino acids. CDR1 is LGHNA and CDR2 is YNFKEQ in the germline V gene. The CDR3 DNA reads as TGTGCCAGCAGCCAGCCCGGGACTACGGAGATGAGGCAGTACTTC. Translated: CASSQPGTTEMRQYF.

The rearrangement joins TRBV10-2 to TRBJ2-7, with D possibly matching TRBD1 (6 bases). CDR1 and CDR2 (germline): WSHSY, SAAADI. The CDR3 covers 15 residues. Trimming took 4 bases from V and 3 from J, leaving 16 bases between them. CDR3 sequence (DNA): TGCGCCAGCAGTGGTTCGGACGCAGGGGACTACGAGCAGTACTTC. It yields the protein CASSGSDAGDYEQYF.

The chain has TRBV6-5 and TRBJ2-1, with TRBD2 matching 12 bases. CDR3 length: 13 residues. Germline V CDR1 and CDR2: MNHEY, SVGAGI. V was pared by 10 bases and J by 4 bases, with 2 bases of the junction left unmatched. The CDR3 sequence: CATGTSGYNEQFF. CDR3 in DNA: TGTGCCACCGGGACTAGCGGGTACAATGAGCAGTTCTTC.